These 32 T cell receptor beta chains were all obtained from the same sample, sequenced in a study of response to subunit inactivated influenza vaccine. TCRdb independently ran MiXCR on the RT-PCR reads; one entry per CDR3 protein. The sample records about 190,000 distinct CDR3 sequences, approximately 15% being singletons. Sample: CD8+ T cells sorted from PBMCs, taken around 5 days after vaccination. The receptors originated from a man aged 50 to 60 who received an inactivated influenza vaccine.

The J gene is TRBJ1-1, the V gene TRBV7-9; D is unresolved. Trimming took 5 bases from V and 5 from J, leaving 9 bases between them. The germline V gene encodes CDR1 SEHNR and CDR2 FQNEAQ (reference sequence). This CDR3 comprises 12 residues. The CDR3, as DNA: TGTGCCAGCAGCCTTACGGTAACTGAAGCTTTCTTT. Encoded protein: CASSLTVTEAFF.

CDR3 amino acids: CASSAHSRGETQYF. The CDR3, as DNA: TGTGCCAGCAGCGCCCACAGCCGCGGGGAGACCCAGTACTTC. The genes are TRBV9 and TRBJ2-5; a weak D match, TRBD2 (5 bases). The CDR3 length is 14 residues. CDR1 and CDR2 from the germline V gene are SGDLS and YYNGEE. V dropped 3 bases and J dropped 5 bases, with 14 bases sitting between them. Supplemented by reference TRBV9 and TRBJ2-5, the full variable domain reads DSGVTQTPKHLITATGQRVTLRCSPRSGDLSVYWYQQSLDQGLQFLIQYYNGEERAKGNILERFSAQQFPDLHSELNLSSLELGDSALYFCASSAHSRGETQYFGPGTRLLVL.

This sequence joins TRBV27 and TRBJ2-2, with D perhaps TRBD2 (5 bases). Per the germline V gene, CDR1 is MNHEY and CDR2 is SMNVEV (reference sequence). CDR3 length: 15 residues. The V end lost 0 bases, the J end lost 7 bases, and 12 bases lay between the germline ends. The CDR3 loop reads CASSLSGSADGELFF. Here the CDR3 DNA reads TGTGCCAGCAGTTTATCAGGGAGCGCGGACGGGGAGCTGTTTTTT.

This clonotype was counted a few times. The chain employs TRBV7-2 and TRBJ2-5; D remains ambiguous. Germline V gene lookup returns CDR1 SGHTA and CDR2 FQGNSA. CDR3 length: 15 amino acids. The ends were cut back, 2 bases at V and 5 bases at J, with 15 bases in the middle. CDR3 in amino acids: CASSLSPSPGETQYF. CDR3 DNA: TGTGCCAGCAGCTTATCCCCTAGTCCTGGTGAGACCCAGTACTTC.

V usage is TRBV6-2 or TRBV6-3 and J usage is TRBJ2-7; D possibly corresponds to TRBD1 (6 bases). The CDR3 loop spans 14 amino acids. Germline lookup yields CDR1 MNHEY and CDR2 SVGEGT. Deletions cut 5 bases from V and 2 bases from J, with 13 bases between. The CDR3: CASSQYRATYEQYF. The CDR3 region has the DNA TGTGCCAGCAGTCAGTACAGGGCAACCTACGAGCAGTACTTC.

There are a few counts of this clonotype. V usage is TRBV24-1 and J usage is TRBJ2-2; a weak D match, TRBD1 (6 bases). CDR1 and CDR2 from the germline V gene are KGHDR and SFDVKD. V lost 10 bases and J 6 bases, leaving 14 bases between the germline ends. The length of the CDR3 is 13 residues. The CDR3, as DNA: TGTGCCACTCGGGACAACAAATCCGGGGAGCTGTTTTTT. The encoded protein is CATRDNKSGELFF.

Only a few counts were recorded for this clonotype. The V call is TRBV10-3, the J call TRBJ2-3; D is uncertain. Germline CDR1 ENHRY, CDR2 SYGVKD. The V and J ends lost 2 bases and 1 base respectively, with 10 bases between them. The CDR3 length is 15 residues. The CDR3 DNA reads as TGTGCCATCAGTGAGACAAATCAAGGCACAGATACGCAGTATTTT. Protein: CAISETNQGTDTQYF.

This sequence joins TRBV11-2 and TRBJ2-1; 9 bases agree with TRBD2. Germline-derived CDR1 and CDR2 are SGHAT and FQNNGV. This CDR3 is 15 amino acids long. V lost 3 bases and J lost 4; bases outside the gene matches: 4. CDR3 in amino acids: CASSFSGSGYNEQFF. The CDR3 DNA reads TGTGCCAGCAGCTTTAGCGGGAGCGGTTACAATGAGCAGTTCTTC.

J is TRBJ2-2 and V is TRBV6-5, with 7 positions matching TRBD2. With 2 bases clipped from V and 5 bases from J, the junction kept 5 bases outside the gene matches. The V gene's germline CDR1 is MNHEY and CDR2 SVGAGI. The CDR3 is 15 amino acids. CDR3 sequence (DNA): TGTGCCAGCAGTTACGGGGGGAGGGCTACCGGGGAGCTGTTTTTT. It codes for CASSYGGRATGELFF.

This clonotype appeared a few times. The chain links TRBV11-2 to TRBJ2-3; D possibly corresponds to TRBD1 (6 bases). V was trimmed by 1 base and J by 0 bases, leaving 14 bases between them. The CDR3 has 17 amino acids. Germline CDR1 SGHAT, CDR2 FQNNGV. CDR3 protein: CASSLAGQSLSTDTQYF. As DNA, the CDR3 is TGTGCCAGCAGCTTAGCTGGACAGAGCTTAAGCACAGATACGCAGTATTTT.

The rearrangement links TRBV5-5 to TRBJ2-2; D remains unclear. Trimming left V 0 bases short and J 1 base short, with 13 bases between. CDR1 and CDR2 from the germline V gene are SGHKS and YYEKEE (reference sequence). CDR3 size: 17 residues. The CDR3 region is CASSLGWLSVNTGELFF. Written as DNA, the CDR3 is TGTGCCAGCAGCTTGGGGTGGTTGAGTGTGAACACCGGGGAGCTGTTTTTT.

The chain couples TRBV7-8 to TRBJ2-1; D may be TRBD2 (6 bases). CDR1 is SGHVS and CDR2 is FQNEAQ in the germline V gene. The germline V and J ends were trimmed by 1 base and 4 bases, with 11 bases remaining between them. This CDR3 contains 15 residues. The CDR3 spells CASSLGAGNYNEQFF. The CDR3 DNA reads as TGTGCCAGCAGCTTAGGCGCGGGGAATTACAATGAGCAGTTCTTC.

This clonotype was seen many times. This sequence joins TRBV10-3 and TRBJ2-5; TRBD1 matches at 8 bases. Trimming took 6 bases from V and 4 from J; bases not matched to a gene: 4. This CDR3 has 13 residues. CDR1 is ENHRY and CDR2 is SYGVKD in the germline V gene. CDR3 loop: CAIRSDRVETQYF. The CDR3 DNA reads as TGTGCCATCAGATCGGACAGGGTAGAGACCCAGTACTTC.

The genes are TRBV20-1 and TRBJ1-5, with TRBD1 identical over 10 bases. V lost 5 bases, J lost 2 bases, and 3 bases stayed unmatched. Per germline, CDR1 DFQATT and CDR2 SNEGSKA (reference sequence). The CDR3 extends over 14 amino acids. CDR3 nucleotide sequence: TGCAGTGCTTCCGGGACAGGGGGCAATCAGCCCCAGCATTTT. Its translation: CSASGTGGNQPQHF.

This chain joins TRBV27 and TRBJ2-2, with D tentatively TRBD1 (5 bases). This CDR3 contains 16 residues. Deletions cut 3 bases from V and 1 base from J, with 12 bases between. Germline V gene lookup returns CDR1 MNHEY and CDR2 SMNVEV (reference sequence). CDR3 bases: TGTGCCAGCAGTTTTTGGGGCGCTGAGAACACCGGGGAGCTGTTTTTT. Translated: CASSFWGAENTGELFF.

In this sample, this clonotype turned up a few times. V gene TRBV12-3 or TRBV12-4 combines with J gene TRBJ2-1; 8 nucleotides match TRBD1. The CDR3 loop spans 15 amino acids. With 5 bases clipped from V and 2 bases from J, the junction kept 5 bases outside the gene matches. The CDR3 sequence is CASSAYRGTYNEQFF. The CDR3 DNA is TGTGCCAGCAGTGCCTACAGGGGGACCTACAATGAGCAGTTCTTC.

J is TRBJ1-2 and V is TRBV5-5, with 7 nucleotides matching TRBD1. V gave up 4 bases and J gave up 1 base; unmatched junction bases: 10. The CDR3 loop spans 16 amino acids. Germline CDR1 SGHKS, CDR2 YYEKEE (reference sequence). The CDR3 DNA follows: TGTGCCAGCAGCCCCACAGGACAGGTCGTTAACTATGGCTACACCTTC. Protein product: CASSPTGQVVNYGYTF.

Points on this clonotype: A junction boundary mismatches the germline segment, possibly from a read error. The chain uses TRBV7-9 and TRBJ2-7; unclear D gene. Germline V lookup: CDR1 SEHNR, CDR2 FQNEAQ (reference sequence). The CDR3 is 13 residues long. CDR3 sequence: CASSTIHSDEQYF. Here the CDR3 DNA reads TGTGCCAGCAGCACTATCCACTCCGACGAGCAGTACTTC.

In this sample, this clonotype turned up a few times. CDR3 region: CAWSRDSTYEQYF. The CDR3 DNA sequence: TGTGCCTGGAGTCGGGACAGCACCTACGAGCAGTACTTC. The chain uses TRBV30 and TRBJ2-7, with 7 bases identical to TRBD1. The CDR3 extends over 13 amino acids. The ends lost 2 bases at V and 2 bases at J; junction bases unmatched: 3. Germline V lookup: CDR1 GTSNPN, CDR2 SVGIG (reference sequence).

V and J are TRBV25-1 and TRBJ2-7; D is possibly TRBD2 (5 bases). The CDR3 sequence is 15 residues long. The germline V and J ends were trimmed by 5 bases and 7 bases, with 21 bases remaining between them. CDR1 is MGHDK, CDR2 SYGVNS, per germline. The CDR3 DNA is TGTGCCAGCAGTTTCCTCAGAGAGGGCGAGGGAGAGCAGTACTTC. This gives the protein CASSFLREGEGEQYF.

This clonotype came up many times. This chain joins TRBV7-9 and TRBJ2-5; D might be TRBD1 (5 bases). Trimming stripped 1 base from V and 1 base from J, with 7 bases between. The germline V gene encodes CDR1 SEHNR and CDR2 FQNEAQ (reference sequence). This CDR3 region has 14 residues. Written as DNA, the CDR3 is TGTGCCAGCAGCTTAGTGCAGGGCCAAGAGACCCAGTACTTC. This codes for CASSLVQGQETQYF. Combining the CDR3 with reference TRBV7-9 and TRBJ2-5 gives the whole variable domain DTGVSQNPRHKITKRGQNVTFRCDPISEHNRLYWYRQTLGQGPEFLTYFQNEAQLEKSRLLSDRFSAERPKGSFSTLEIQRTEQGDSAMYLCASSLVQGQETQYFGPGTRLLVL.

The CDR3 DNA reads TGTGCCAGCAGCTTGAGGCAGTTAAGCTACGAGCAGTACTTC. Translated, it gives CASSLRQLSYEQYF. J is TRBJ2-7 and V is TRBV5-5; the D is unclear. This CDR3 comprises 14 residues. V was cut by 1 base and J by 3 bases, with 11 bases left in between. In germline, CDR1 is SGHKS, CDR2 YYEKEE (reference sequence).

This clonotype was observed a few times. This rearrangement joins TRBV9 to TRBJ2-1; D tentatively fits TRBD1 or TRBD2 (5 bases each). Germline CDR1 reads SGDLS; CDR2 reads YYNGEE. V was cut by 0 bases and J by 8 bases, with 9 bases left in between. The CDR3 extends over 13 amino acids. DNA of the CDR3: TGTGCCAGCAGCGTAGGAGGGGCAGATGAGCAGTTCTTC. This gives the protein CASSVGGADEQFF.

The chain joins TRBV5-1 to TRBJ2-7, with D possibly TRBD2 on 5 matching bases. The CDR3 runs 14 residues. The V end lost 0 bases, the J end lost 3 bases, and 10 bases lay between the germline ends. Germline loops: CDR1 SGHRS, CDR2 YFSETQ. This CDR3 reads CASSLGFGIYEQYF. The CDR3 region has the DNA TGCGCCAGCAGCTTGGGTTTCGGGATCTACGAGCAGTACTTC.

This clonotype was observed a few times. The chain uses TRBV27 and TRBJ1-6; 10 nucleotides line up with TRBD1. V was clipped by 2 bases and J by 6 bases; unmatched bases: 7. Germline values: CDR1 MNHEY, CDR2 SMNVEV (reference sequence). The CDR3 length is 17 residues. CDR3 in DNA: TGTGCCAGCAGTTTACTTTTTGGGACAGGGGTTAATTCACCCCTCCACTTT. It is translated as CASSLLFGTGVNSPLHF.

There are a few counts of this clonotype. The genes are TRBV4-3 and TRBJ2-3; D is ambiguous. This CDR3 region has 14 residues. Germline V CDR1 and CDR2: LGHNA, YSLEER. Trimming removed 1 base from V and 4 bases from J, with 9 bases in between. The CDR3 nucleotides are TGCGCCAGCAGCCAAGCTTTTGGCGCAGATACGCAGTATTTT. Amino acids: CASSQAFGADTQYF.

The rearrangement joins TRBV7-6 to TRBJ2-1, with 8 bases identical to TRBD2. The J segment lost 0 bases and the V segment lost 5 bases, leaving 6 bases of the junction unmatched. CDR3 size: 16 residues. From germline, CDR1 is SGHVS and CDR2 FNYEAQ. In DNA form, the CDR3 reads TGTGCCAGCAGCAAACTAGCGGACAGCTCCTACAATGAGCAGTTCTTC. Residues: CASSKLADSSYNEQFF.

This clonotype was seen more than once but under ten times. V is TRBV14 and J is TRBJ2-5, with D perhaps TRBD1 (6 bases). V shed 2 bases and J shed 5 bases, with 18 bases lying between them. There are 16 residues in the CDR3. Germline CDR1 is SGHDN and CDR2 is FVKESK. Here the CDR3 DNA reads TGTGCCAGCAGCCAAATCAGGGCAGGGGATATGGAGACCCAGTACTTC. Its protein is CASSQIRAGDMETQYF. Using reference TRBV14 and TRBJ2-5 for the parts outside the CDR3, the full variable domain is EAGVTQFPSHSVIEKGQTVTLRCDPISGHDNLYWYRRVMGKEIKFLLHFVKESKQDESGMPNNRFLAERTGGTYSTLKVQPAELEDSGVYFCASSQIRAGDMETQYFGPGTRLLVL.

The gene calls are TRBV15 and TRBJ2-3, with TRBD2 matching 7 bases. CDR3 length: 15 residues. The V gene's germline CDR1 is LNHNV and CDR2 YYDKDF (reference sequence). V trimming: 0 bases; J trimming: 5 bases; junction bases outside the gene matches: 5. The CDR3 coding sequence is TGTGCCACCAGCAGAGATTGGGGCGGGGGAGATACGCAGTATTTT. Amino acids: CATSRDWGGGDTQYF. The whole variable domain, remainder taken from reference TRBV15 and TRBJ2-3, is DAMVIQNPRYQVTQFGKPVTLSCSQTLNHNVMYWYQQKSSQAPKLLFHYYDKDFNNEADTPDNFQSRRPNTSFCFLDIRSPGLGDTAMYLCATSRDWGGGDTQYFGPGTRLTVL.

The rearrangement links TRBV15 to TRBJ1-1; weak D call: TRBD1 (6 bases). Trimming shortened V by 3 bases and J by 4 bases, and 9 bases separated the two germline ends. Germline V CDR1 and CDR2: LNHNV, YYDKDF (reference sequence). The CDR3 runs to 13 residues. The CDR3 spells CATSSRGTTEAFF. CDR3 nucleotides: TGTGCCACCAGCAGCAGGGGTACCACTGAAGCTTTCTTT.

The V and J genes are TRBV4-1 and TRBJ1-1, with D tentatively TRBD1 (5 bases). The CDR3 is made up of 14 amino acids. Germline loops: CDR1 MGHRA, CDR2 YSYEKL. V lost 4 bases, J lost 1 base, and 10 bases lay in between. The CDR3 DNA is TGCGCCAGCAGCCTTGGGACGTCGAACACTGAAGCTTTCTTT. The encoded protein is CASSLGTSNTEAFF.

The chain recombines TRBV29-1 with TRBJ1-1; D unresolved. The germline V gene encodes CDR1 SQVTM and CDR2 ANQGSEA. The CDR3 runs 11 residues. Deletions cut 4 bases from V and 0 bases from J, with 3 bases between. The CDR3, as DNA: TGCAGCGTTGCACTGAACACTGAAGCTTTCTTT. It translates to CSVALNTEAFF. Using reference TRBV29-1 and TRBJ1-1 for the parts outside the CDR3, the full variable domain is SAVISQKPSRDICQRGTSLTIQCQVDSQVTMMFWYRQQPGQSLTLIATANQGSEATYESGFVIDKFPISRPNLTFSTLTVSNMSPEDSSIYLCSVALNTEAFFGQGTRLTVV.